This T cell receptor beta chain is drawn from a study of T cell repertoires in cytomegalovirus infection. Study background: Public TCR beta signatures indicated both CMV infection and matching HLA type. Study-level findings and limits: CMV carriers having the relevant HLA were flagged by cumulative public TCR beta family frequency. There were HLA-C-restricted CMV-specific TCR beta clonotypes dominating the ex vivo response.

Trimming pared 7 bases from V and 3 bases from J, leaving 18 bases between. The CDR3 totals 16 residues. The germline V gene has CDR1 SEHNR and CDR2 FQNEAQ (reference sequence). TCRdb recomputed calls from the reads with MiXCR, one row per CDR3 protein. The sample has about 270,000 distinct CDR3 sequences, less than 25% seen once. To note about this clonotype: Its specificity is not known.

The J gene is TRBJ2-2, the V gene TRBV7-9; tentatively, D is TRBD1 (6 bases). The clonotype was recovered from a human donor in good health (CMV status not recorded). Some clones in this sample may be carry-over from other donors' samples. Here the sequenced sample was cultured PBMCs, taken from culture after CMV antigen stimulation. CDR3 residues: CASTKQGTDDTGELFF. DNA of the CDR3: TGTGCCAGCACAAAACAGGGTACGGATGACACCGGGGAGCTGTTTTTT.